The TCR beta chain described here comes from a study of blood T cell repertoires in COVID-19. Assay: immunoSEQ multiplex PCR; the TCRdb copy retains only in-frame clones and omits some. Of more than 55,000 clones listed, approximately 90% are singletons. The V end lost 1 base, the J end lost 4 bases, and 7 bases lay between the germline ends. CDR1 is SGHVS and CDR2 is FNYEAQ in the germline V gene. This CDR3 is built from 13 residues. This clonotype originated in a human donor with active COVID-19. The donor label of this sample is uncertain. The chain recombines TRBV7-6 with TRBJ1-1; D is unresolved. Sequenced material: peripheral blood. CDR3 coding DNA: TGTGCCAGCAGCTTAGGGCAGGCCACTGAAGCTTTCTTT. Translation gives CASSLGQATEAFF.